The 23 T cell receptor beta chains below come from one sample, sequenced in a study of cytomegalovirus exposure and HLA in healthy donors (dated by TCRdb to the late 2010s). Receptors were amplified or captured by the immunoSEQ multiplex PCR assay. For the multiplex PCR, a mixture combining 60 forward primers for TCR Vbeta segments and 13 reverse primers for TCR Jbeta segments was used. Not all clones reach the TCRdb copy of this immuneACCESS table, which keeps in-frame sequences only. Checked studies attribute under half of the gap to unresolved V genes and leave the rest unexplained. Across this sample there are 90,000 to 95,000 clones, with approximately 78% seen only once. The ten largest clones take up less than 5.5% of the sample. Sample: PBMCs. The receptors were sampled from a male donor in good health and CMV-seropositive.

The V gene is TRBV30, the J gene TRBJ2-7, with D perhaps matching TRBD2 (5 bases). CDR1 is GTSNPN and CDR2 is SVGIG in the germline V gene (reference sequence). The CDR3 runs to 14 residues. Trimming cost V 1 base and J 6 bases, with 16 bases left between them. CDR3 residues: CAWSALAGKGEQYF. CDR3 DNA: TGTGCCTGGAGTGCCCTGGCCGGGAAAGGCGAGCAGTACTTC.

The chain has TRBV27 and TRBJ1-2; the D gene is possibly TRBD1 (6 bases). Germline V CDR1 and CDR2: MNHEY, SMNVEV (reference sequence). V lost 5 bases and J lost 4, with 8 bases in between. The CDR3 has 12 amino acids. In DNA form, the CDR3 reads TGTGCCAGCAGTGCGACAGGCTATGGCTACACCTTC. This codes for CASSATGYGYTF.

The CDR3 region is CASSAAPGGPYEQYF. CDR3 sequence (DNA): TGTGCCAGCAGCGCCGCCCCAGGGGGGCCCTACGAGCAGTACTTC. The chain combines TRBV9 with TRBJ2-7, with a possible D match to TRBD1 (7 bases). Germline V gene lookup returns CDR1 SGDLS and CDR2 YYNGEE. Trimming cost V 3 bases and J 2 bases, with 15 bases left between them. The CDR3 length is 15 residues.

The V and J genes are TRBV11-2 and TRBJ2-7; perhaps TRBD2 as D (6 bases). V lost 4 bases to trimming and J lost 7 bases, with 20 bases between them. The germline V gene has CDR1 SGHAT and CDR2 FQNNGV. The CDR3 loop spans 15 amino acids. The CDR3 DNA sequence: TGTGCCAGCAGCTCCCTCCGGACTATGGGCTGGGAGCAGTACTTC. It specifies CASSSLRTMGWEQYF.

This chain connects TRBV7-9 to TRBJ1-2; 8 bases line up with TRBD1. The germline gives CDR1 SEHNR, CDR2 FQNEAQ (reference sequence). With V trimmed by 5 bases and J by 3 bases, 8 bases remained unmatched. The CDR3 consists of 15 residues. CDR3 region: CASSQTDRGDYGYTF. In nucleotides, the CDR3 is TGTGCCAGCAGCCAAACCGACAGGGGAGACTATGGCTACACCTTC.

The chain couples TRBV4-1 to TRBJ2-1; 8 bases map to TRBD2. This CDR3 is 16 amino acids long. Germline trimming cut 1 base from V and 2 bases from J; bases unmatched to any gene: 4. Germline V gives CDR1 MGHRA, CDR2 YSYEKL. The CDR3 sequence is CASSQVTGGTYNEQFF. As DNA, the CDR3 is TGCGCCAGCAGCCAAGTCACGGGAGGGACCTACAATGAGCAGTTCTTC.

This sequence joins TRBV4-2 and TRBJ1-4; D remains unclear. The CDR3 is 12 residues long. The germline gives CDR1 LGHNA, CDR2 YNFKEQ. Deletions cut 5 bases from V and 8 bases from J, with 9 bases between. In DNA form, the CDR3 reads TGTGCCAGCAGCACAAGTCAGGAAAAACTGTTTTTT. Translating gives CASSTSQEKLFF.

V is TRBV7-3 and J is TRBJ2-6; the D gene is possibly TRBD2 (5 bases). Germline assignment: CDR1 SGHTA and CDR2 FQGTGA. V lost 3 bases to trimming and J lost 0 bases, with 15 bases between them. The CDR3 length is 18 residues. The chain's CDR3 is CASSLGRGAGSGANVLTF. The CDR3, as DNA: TGTGCCAGCAGCTTGGGCCGGGGAGCAGGCTCTGGGGCCAACGTCCTGACTTTC.

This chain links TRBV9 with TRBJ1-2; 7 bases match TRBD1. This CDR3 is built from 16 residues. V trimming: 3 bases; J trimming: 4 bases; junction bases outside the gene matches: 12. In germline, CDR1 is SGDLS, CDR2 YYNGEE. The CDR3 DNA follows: TGTGCCAGCAGCGCCGGATTCACAGGGGCGCCCTATGGCTACACCTTC. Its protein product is CASSAGFTGAPYGYTF.

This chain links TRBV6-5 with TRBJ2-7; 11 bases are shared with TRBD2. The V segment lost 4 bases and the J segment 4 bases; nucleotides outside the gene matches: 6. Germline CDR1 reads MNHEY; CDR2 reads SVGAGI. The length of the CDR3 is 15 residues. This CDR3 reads CASSLLAGESYEQYF. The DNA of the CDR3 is TGTGCCAGCAGTTTACTAGCGGGAGAGAGTTACGAGCAGTACTTC.

CDR3 nucleotide sequence: TGTGCCAGCAGTGGGGAGGGTGAAAAACTGTTTTTT. The encoded protein is CASSGEGEKLFF. The chain joins TRBV2 to TRBJ1-4; D not certain. Germline values: CDR1 SNHLY, CDR2 FYNNEI. Trimming took 4 bases from V and 7 from J, leaving 7 bases between them. CDR3 length: 12 amino acids.

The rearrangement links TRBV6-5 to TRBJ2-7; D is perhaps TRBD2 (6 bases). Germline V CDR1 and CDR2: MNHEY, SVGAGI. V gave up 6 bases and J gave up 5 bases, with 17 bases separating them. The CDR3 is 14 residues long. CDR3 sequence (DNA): TGTGCCAGCAGGGTGGGAGGACAAAGCCACGAGCAGTACTTC. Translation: CASRVGGQSHEQYF.

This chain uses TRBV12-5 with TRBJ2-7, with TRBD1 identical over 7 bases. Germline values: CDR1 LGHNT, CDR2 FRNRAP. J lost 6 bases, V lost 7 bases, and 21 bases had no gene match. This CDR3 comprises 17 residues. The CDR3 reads CASDLGGAKISCAEQYF. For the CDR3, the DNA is TGTGCTAGTGACCTAGGGGGCGCGAAGATTTCATGCGCCGAGCAGTACTTC.

The CDR3 bases are TGTGCCAGTAGCAAGACAGTCTCCTACAATGAGCAGTTCTTC. Its protein product is CASSKTVSYNEQFF. V and J are TRBV19 and TRBJ2-1; tentative D call: TRBD1 (5 bases). The CDR3 runs to 14 residues. Deletions cut 6 bases from V and 0 bases from J, with 9 bases between. In germline, CDR1 is LNHDA, CDR2 SQIVND (reference sequence).

Here the CDR3 DNA reads TGTGCCAGCAGCTCCTGGAGCGGGGGGGCCTTAGAGACCCAGTACTTC. The encoded protein is CASSSWSGGALETQYF. The chain carries TRBV28 and TRBJ2-5; TRBD2 matches 10 bases. This CDR3 is built from 16 residues. Trimming removed 6 bases from V and 4 bases from J; junction bases left unmatched: 11. Germline CDR1 is MDHEN and CDR2 is SYDVKM.

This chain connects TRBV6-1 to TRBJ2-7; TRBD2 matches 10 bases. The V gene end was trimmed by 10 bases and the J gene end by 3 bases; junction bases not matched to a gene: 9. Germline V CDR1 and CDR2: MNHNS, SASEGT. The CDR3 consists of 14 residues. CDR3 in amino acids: CATKTSGVVYEQYF. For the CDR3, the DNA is TGTGCCACCAAAACTAGCGGGGTAGTCTACGAGCAGTACTTC.

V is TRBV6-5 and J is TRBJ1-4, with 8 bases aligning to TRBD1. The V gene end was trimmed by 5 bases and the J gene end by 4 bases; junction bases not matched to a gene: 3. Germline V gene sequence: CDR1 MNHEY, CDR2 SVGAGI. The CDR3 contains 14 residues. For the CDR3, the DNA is TGTGCCAGCAGTGGGGGACAGGTTAATGAAAAACTGTTTTTT. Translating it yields CASSGGQVNEKLFF.

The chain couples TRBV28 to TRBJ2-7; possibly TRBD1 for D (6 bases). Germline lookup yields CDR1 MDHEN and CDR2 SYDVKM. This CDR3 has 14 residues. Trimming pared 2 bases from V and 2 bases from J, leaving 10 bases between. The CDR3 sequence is CASSLPRGPYEQYF. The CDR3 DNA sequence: TGTGCCAGCAGTTTACCCAGGGGACCCTACGAGCAGTACTTC.

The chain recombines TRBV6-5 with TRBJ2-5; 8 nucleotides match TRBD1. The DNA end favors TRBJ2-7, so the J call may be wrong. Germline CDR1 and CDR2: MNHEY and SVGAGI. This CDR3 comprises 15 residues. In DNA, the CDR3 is TGTGCCAGCAGTTACTCGTCCAGGGGGCCTAACGAGCAGTACTTC. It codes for CASSYSSRGPNEQYF.

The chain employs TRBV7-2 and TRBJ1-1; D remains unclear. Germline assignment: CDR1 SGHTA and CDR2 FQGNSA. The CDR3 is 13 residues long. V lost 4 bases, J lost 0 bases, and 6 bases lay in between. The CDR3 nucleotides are TGTGCCAGCAGCTCACAGATGAACACTGAAGCTTTCTTT. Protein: CASSSQMNTEAFF.

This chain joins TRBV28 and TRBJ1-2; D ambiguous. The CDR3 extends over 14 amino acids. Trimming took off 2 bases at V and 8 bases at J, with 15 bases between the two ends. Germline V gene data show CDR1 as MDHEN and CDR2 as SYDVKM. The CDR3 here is CASSLRSQFGGYTF. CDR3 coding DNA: TGTGCCAGCAGTTTACGTTCGCAGTTTGGCGGCTACACCTTC.

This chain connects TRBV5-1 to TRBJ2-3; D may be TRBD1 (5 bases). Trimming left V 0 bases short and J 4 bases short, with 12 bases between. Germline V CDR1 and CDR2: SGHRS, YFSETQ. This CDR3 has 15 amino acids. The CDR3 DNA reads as TGCGCCAGCAGCTTGGCGCCAGGGATGGCAGATACGCAGTATTTT. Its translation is CASSLAPGMADTQYF.

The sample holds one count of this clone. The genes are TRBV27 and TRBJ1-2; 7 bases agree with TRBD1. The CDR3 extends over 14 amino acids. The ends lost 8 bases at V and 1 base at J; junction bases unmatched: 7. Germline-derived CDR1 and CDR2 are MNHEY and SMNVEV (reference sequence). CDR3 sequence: CASGDRVGNYGYTF. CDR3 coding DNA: TGTGCCAGCGGCGACAGGGTGGGTAACTATGGCTACACCTTC.